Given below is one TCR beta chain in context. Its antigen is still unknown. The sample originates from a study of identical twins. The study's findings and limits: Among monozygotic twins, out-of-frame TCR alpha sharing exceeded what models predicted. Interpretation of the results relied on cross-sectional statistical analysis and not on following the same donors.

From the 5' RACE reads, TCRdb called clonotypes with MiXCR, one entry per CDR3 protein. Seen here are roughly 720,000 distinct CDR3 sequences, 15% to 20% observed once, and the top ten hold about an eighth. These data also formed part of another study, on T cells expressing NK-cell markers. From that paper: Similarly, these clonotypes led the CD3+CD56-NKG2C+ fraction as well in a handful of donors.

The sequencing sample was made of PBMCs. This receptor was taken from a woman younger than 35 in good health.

The CDR3 DNA sequence: TGCGCCAGCAGCTTGGACAGTTGGAGCGGGAGCACAGATACGCAGTATTTT. It codes for CASSLDSWSGSTDTQYF. The chain is built from TRBV5-1 and TRBJ2-3, with a weak D call TRBD2 (6 bases). Between the trimmed V and J ends, which lost 0 bases and 0 bases, there was a span of 14 bases. Germline assignment: CDR1 SGHRS and CDR2 YFSETQ. The CDR3 consists of 17 residues.